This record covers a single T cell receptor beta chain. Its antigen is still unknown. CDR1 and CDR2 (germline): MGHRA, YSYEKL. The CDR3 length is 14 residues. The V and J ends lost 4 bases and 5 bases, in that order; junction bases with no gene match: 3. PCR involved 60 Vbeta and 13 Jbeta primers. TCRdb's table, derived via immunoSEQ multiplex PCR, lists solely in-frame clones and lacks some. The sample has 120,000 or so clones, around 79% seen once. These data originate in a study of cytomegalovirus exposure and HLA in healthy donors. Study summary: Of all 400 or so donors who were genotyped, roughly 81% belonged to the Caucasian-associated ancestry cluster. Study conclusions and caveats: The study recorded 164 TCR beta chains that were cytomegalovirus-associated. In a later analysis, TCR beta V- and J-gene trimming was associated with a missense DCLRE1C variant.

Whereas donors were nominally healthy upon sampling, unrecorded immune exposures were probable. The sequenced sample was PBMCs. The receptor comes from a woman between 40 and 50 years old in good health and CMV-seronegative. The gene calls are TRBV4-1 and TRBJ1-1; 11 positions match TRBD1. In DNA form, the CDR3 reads TGCGCCAGCAGCCTCCGGGACAGGGGGACTGAAGCTTTCTTT. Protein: CASSLRDRGTEAFF.